This T cell receptor (beta chain) was recorded in a study of identical twins. About this clonotype: The target antigen is unknown.

Findings of the study overall: Within twin pairs, the out-of-frame alpha sequences they shared showed excess low generation probability.

Trimming pared 4 bases from V and 8 bases from J, leaving 12 bases between. The CDR3 has 14 residues. From germline, CDR1 is SEHNR and CDR2 FQNEAQ (reference sequence). A universal primer site was created by template switching, with the cDNA bearing unique molecular identifiers. TCRdb re-analysed the 5' RACE reads in MiXCR, keeping a single row per CDR3 protein. The sample has under 800,000 distinct CDR3 sequences, 20% to 25% seen once. The sample was also linked to a second study, of T cells expressing NK-cell markers.

The chain links TRBV7-9 to TRBJ1-6; no definite D call. The clonotype comes from a woman younger than 35 in good health. Input material: PBMCs. The CDR3 DNA reads as TGTGCCAGCAGCTACGGCCCGGCGGATTCACCCCTCCACTTT. Encoded protein: CASSYGPADSPLHF.